These 17 T cell receptor beta chains were all obtained from the same sample, sequenced in a study of cytomegalovirus exposure and HLA in healthy donors (dated by TCRdb to about 2017). The library was generated by the immunoSEQ multiplex PCR assay. The multiplex PCR relied on a mix of 60 forward primers for TCR Vbeta segments and 13 reverse primers for TCR Jbeta segments. Imported from immuneACCESS, the table was reduced by TCRdb to in-frame sequences with V and J called. These copies leave out some clones; in studies compared against another copy, an unresolved V gene accounts for under half, and the cause of the remainder is not known. The sample yields a few hundred thousand clones; around 88% were counted once. The ten largest clones capture roughly 1% of the sample. Specimen: PBMCs. Receptors originate from a woman under 30 in good health and CMV-seronegative.

Only one count was recorded for this clone. This rearrangement joins TRBV7-4 to TRBJ1-2; D may be TRBD1 (5 bases). Between the trimmed V and J ends, which lost 5 bases and 8 bases, there was a span of 15 bases. The CDR3 has 13 amino acids. Germline CDR1 is SGHVT and CDR2 is SQSDAQ. CDR3 sequence reads: CASSAGSWGGYTF. CDR3 DNA sequence: TGTGCCAGCAGCGCCGGGAGCTGGGGGGGCTACACCTTC.

The rearrangement uses TRBV10-3 and TRBJ2-3, with D possibly being TRBD2 (6 bases). The CDR3 is 14 amino acids. Germline V CDR1 and CDR2: ENHRY, SYGVKD. With 6 bases removed from V and 6 bases from J, the gap between germline ends came to 16 bases. CDR3 nucleotides: TGTGCCATCAGAACGGGACTTATAGAGGATACGCAGTATTTT. It is translated as CAIRTGLIEDTQYF.

The chain recombines TRBV1 with TRBJ1-4; no check of the table's D call, TRBD1, against the DNA was made. TRBV1 is described as a pseudogene. The length of the CDR3 is 14 residues. CDR3 sequence: CTSSHTGVCEKLFF. CDR3 DNA: TGCACCAGCAGCCATACAGGGGTTTGTGAAAAACTGTTTTTT.

The rearrangement uses TRBV5-4 and TRBJ2-3; D uncertain. This CDR3 has 15 residues. Trimming stripped 0 bases from V and 2 bases from J, with 10 bases between. The germline gives CDR1 SGHNT, CDR2 YYREEE (reference sequence). The DNA for the CDR3 is TGTGCCAGCAGCTTGGGGCAGGTATACACAGATACGCAGTATTTT. Translation gives CASSLGQVYTDTQYF. The complete variable domain, with remaining parts taken from reference TRBV5-4 and TRBJ2-3, reads ETGVTQSPTHLIKTRGQQVTLRCSSQSGHNTVSWYQQALGQGPQFIFQYYREEENGRGNFPPRFSGLQFPNYSSELNVNALELDDSALYLCASSLGQVYTDTQYFGPGTRLTVL.

The chain recombines TRBV11-2 with TRBJ2-2, with 8 bases aligning to TRBD2. This CDR3 contains 18 residues. The V gene's germline CDR1 is SGHAT and CDR2 FQNNGV. Trimming removed 5 bases from V and 6 bases from J; junction bases left unmatched: 17. Here the CDR3 reads CASSPLGLAGFFAGELFF. The CDR3 nucleotides are TGTGCCAGCAGCCCCCTTGGATTAGCGGGATTTTTCGCCGGGGAGCTGTTTTTT.

The chain couples TRBV9 to TRBJ2-7, with a weak D call TRBD2 (6 bases). Between the trimmed V and J ends, which lost 1 base and 7 bases, there was a span of 12 bases. The length of the CDR3 is 13 residues. Germline loops: CDR1 SGDLS, CDR2 YYNGEE. The CDR3, as DNA: TGTGCCAGCAGCGTAATCAATGGGGGGGAGCAGTACTTC. As protein: CASSVINGGEQYF.

J is TRBJ2-5 and V is TRBV18; weak D call: TRBD1 (6 bases). Between the trimmed V and J ends, which lost 4 bases and 4 bases, there was a span of 13 bases. The CDR3 contains 14 residues. CDR1 and CDR2 from the germline V gene are KGHSH and LQKENI. The CDR3 bases are TGTGCCAGCTCACAACCCAGGGGACCAGAGACCCAGTACTTC. The encoded protein is CASSQPRGPETQYF.

The rearrangement joins TRBV6-6 to TRBJ2-7; D is perhaps TRBD1 (7 bases). The CDR3 sequence is 12 residues long. V shed 6 bases and J shed 3 bases, with 9 bases lying between them. Germline V gene sequence: CDR1 MNHNY, CDR2 SVGAGI (reference sequence). The CDR3 region has the DNA TGTGCCAGCAGGCGGGACAGCTACGAGCAGTACTTC. The encoded protein is CASRRDSYEQYF.

J is TRBJ1-2 and V is TRBV6-4; TRBD1 is a possible D gene (6 bases). The CDR3 has 10 residues. Trimming shortened V by 10 bases and J by 7 bases, and 10 bases separated the two germline ends. Germline values: CDR1 MRHNA, CDR2 SNTAGT. For the CDR3, the DNA is TGTGCCACCACAGGGTCTGGCTACACCTTC. It encodes CATTGSGYTF.

The chain employs TRBV19 and TRBJ2-1; possible D gene TRBD2, 5 bases. CDR1 and CDR2 from the germline V gene are LNHDA and SQIVND (reference sequence). The CDR3 extends over 15 amino acids. Trimming removed 3 bases from V and 4 bases from J, with 13 bases in between. CDR3: CASSIRLSGYNEQFF. CDR3 nucleotide sequence: TGTGCCAGTAGTATCCGGCTCTCGGGGTACAATGAGCAGTTCTTC.

The chain couples TRBV6-6 to TRBJ2-3, with D tentatively TRBD2 (5 bases). This CDR3 has 15 amino acids. The ends were cut back, 2 bases at V and 7 bases at J, with 16 bases in the middle. Germline V gives CDR1 MNHNY, CDR2 SVGAGI (reference sequence). Written as DNA, the CDR3 is TGTGCCAGCAGTTACGGGAGAGATTTCGGAAATACGCAGTATTTT. It encodes CASSYGRDFGNTQYF.

The chain links TRBV10-2 to TRBJ2-1, with 9 bases matching TRBD2. The CDR3 has 18 residues. CDR1 is WSHSY, CDR2 SAAADI, per germline. Unmatched junction bases numbered 18, after V lost 4 bases and J lost 8 bases. CDR3 sequence (DNA): TGCGCCAGCAGTGGAATACCGGTAGCGGGGGATCCAGTCTATGAGCAGTTCTTC. It encodes CASSGIPVAGDPVYEQFF.

This chain joins TRBV4-1 and TRBJ2-7, with unresolved D. CDR3 length equals 13 residues. Trimming cost V 0 bases and J 6 bases, with 9 bases left between them. Per the germline V gene, CDR1 is MGHRA and CDR2 is YSYEKL. The CDR3 reads CASSQDNSLEQYF. The DNA of the CDR3 is TGCGCCAGCAGCCAAGATAACTCCCTCGAGCAGTACTTC.

V and J are TRBV7-2 and TRBJ2-3; 7 positions agree with TRBD2. The CDR3 has 13 amino acids. Germline CDR1 reads SGHTA; CDR2 reads FQGNSA. V dropped 1 base and J dropped 9; count of bases not matched to a gene: 4. The CDR3 is CASSLVWEGTQYF. The CDR3 region has the DNA TGTGCCAGCAGCTTAGTTTGGGAGGGCACGCAGTATTTT.

V usage is TRBV19 and J usage is TRBJ2-7; 8 positions match TRBD1. Germline values: CDR1 LNHDA, CDR2 SQIVND (reference sequence). The J segment lost 7 bases and the V segment lost 4 bases, leaving 12 bases of the junction unmatched. CDR3 length: 15 residues. In nucleotides, the CDR3 is TGTGCCAGTAGTACTCAGGGGGCTGGACGTGGTGAGCAGTACTTC. It encodes CASSTQGAGRGEQYF.

The DNA of the CDR3 is TGTGCCAGCAGCTCCGACCGGGTCCTTGTTCACGTCCTGACTTTC. This gives the protein CASSSDRVLVHVLTF. This chain uses TRBV5-4 with TRBJ2-6; no definite D call. CDR1 and CDR2 (germline): SGHNT, YYREEE (reference sequence). V was shortened by 3 bases and J by 11 bases, with 18 bases between the two germline ends. There are 15 residues in the CDR3.

The chain has TRBV5-1 and TRBJ2-1; D may be TRBD2 (7 bases). This CDR3 contains 13 residues. V was shortened by 5 bases and J by 5 bases, with 11 bases between the two germline ends. The germline CDR1 and CDR2 sequences are SGHRS and YFSETQ. CDR3: CASRGGPNNEQFF. DNA for the CDR3: TGCGCCAGCAGGGGGGGGCCGAACAATGAGCAGTTCTTC.